One sample yielded the 6 T cell receptor beta chains listed below, sequenced in a study of shared clonotypes between healthy human individuals. Using immunoSEQ multiplex PCR, the repertoire was profiled, and TCRdb retains in-frame clones only, with some absent. Of about 2.4 million clones listed, 85% to 95% are singletons. The sample consisted of naive CD4+ T cells sorted from blood. Subset noted: CD45RA+ positively selected. The origin of the receptors is a man aged 18 to 30 in good health.

This clone occurred a few times. CDR3 sequence: CASSVSEPQHF. The CDR3 nucleotides read TGTGCCAGCAGTGTCTCGGAGCCCCAGCATTTT. V and J are TRBV6-1 and TRBJ1-5; unclear D gene. In germline, CDR1 is MNHNS, CDR2 SASEGT. The CDR3 contains 11 residues. Trimming removed 4 bases from V and 8 bases from J, with 6 bases in between.

The chain recombines TRBV19 with TRBJ2-7, with TRBD2 matching over 8 bases. CDR3 length equals 15 residues. Germline values: CDR1 LNHDA, CDR2 SQIVND (reference sequence). Trimming cost V 5 bases and J 2 bases; bases outside gene matches: 8. This CDR3 is CASSPGTRGPYEQYF. In DNA, the CDR3 is TGTGCCAGTAGTCCCGGGACTAGAGGTCCCTACGAGCAGTACTTC.

The chain employs TRBV9 and TRBJ2-1; D gene ambiguous. CDR1 is SGDLS and CDR2 is YYNGEE in the germline V gene. Trimming removed 3 bases from V and 3 bases from J, with 7 bases in between. CDR3 length equals 13 residues. In DNA form, the CDR3 reads TGTGCCAGCAGCGCAGACAACTACAATGAGCAGTTCTTC. It translates to CASSADNYNEQFF.

The chain combines TRBV30 with TRBJ2-1, with D perhaps matching TRBD2 (6 bases). V was cut by 0 bases and J by 0 bases, with 15 bases left in between. The CDR3 is 17 amino acids. In germline, CDR1 is GTSNPN, CDR2 SVGIG (reference sequence). CDR3 nucleotides: TGTGCCTGGAGTGTGCGGGCGGGATTGAGCTCCTACAATGAGCAGTTCTTC. This codes for CAWSVRAGLSSYNEQFF. Complete variable domain (other parts from reference TRBV30 and TRBJ2-1): SQTIHQWPATLVQPVGSPLSLECTVEGTSNPNLYWYRQAAGRGLQLLFYSVGIGQISSEVPQNLSASRPQDRQFILSSKKLLLSDSGFYLCAWSVRAGLSSYNEQFFGPGTRLTVL.

In its sample, this clone was seen once. CDR3 DNA: TGTGCCAGCAGCCCTGTGGGACAGGGGTACAATGAGCAGTTCTTC. Amino acids: CASSPVGQGYNEQFF. The chain uses TRBV7-3 and TRBJ2-1; 10 nucleotides match TRBD1. Germline assignment: CDR1 SGHTA and CDR2 FQGTGA. The CDR3 contains 15 residues. The ends lost 5 bases at V and 4 bases at J; junction bases unmatched: 5.

The chain employs TRBV2 and TRBJ2-1; D is unresolved. Germline-derived CDR1 and CDR2 are SNHLY and FYNNEI. Trimming removed 5 bases at V and 6 bases at J, with 5 bases between. The CDR3 is 11 amino acids. CDR3: CASSYLNEQFF. Here the CDR3 DNA reads TGTGCCAGCAGTTATCTCAATGAGCAGTTCTTC.